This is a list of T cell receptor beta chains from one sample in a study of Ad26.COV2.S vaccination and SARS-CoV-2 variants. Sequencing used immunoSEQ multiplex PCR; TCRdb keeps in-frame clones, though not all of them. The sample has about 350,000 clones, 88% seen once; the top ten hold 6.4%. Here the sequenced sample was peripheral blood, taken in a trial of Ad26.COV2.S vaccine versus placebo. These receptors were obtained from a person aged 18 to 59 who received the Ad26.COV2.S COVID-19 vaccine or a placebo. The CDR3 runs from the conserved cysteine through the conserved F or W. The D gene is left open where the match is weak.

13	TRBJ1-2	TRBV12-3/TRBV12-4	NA	CASSSGTDYGYTF
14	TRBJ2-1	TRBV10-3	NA	CAISESPAGSPPFF
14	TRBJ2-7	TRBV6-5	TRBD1	CASSYLGQGYEQYF
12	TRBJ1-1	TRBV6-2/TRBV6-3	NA	CASSFTGTEAFF
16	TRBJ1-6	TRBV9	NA	CASSVADTGYNSPLHF
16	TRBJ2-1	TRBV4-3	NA	CASSQDFGDDMLGGFF
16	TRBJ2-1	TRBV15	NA	CATSRDGGVSYNEQFF
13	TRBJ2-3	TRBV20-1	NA	CSASQGSTDTQYF
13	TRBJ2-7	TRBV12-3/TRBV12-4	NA	CASSLARVDEQYF
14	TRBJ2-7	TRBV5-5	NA	CASTTTGESYEQYF
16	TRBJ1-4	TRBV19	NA	CASSIAHATTNEKLFF
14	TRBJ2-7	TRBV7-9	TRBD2	CASSRLAADYEQYF
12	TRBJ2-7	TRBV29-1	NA	CSVDRGPYEQYF
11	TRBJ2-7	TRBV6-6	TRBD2	CASSFSGLSLF
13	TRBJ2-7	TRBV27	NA	CASSLSASYEQYF
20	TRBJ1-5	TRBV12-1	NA	CASTPFGGWADDKSNQPQHF
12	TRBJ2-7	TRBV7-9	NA	CASSPVNYEQYF
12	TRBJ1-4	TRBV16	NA	CASSQLVEKLFF
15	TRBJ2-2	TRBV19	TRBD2	CASSPKTSGAGELFF
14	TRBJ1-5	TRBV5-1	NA	CASSLWGENQPQHF
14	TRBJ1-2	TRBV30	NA	CAWIGRGYVGGYTF
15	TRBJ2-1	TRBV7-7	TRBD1	CASSLARGPYNEQFF
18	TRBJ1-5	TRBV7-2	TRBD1	CASSPGTGGLYSNQPQHF
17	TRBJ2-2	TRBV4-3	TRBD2	CASSQAAGGANTGELFF
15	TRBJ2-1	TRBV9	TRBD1	CASSPRQGSYNEQFF
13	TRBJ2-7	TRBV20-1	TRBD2	CSASSGGRYEQYF
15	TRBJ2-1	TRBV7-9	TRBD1	CASSLGTGVGNEQFF
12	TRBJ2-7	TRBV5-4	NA	CASSVVGYEQYF
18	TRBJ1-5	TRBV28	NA	CASSSYTPGGFSNQPQHF
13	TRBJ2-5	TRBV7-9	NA	CASSFPQGETQYF
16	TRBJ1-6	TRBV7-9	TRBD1	CASTSGDSNYNSPLHF
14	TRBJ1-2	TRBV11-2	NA	CASSLVGDSYGYTF
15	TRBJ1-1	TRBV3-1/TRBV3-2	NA	CASSQDPSMNTEAFF
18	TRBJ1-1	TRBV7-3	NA	CASSLSSGRGRGNTEAFF
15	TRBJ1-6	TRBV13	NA	CASSLGVRGNSPLHF
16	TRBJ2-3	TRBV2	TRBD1	CASSVRSGTGTDTQYF
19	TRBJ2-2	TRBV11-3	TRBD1	CASSSRDRGPPPNTGELFF
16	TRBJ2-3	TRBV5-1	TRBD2	CASSDGLVGGTDTQYF
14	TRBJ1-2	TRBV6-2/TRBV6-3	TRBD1	CASSPSRTGLGYTF
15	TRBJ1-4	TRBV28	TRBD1	CASSPTGTEDEKLFF
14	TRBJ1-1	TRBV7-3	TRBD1	CASSRQGPATEAFF
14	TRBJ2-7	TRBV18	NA	CASSPEGGSYEQYF
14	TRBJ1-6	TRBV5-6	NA	CASSFARDNSPLHF
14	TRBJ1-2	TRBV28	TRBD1	CASSLTTGTYGYTF
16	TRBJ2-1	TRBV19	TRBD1	CASSTGQGTRYDEQFF
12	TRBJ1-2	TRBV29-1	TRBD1	CSVGQGNYGYTF
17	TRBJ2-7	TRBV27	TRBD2	CASSKRSGLADTYEQYF
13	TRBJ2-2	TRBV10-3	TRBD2	CAIMEREGGELFF
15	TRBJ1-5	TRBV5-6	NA	CASSFYRGSNQPQHF
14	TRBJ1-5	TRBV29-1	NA	CSVELLGGNQPQHF
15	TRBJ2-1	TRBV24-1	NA	CATSTSGGRVNEQFF
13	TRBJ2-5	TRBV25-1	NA	CATRKGTQETQYF
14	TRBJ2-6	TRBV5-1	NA	CASSPNSGANVLTF
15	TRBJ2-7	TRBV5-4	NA	CASSVSVGYSYEQYF
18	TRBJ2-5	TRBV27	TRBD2	CASSLSTQTSGPQETQYF
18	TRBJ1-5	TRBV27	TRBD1	CASSLIGTGTFSNQPQHF
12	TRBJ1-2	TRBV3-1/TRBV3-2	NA	CASSHGEDGYTF
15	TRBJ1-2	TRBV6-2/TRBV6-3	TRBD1	CASSSPDRGDYGYTF
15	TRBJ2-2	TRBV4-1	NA	CASSQVERATGELFF